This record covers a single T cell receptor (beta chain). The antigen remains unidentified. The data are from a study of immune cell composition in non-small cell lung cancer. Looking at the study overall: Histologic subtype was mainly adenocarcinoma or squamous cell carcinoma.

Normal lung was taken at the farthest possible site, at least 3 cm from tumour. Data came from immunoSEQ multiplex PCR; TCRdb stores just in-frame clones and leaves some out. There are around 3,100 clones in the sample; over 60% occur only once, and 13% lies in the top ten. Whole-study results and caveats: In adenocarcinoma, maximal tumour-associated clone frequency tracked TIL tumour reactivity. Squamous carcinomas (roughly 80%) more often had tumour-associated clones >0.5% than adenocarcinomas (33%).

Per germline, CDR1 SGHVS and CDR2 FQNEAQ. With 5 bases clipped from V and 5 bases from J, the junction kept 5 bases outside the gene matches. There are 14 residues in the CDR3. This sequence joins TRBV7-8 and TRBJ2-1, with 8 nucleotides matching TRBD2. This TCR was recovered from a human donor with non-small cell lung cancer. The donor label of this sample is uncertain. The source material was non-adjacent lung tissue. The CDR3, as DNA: TGTGCCAGCAGCCCTAGCGGGCGCGACAATGAGCAGTTCTTC. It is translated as CASSPSGRDNEQFF.